The text below deals with one TCR beta chain. In germline, CDR1 is GTSNPN, CDR2 SVGIG (reference sequence). The length of the CDR3 is 13 residues. Trimming stripped 2 bases from V and 9 bases from J, with 14 bases between. This specimen comes from a study of T cells in lung cancer brain metastases. Method: immunoSEQ multiplex PCR; TCRdb's copy keeps in-frame clones and lacks some. The sample has 550 to 700 clones, roughly 89% seen once. The TCR was taken from a woman younger than 45 with non-small cell lung cancer that had spread to the brain. The V and J genes are TRBV30 and TRBJ2-1, with a tentative D call TRBD1 (6 bases). Sequencing input: tumor tissue from a brain metastasis. CDR3 residues: CAWSIGGRTEQFF. DNA for the CDR3: TGTGCCTGGAGTATAGGGGGACGCACTGAGCAGTTCTTC. Using reference TRBV30 and TRBJ2-1 for the parts outside the CDR3, the full variable domain is SQTIHQWPATLVQPVGSPLSLECTVEGTSNPNLYWYRQAAGRGLQLLFYSVGIGQISSEVPQNLSASRPQDRQFILSSKKLLLSDSGFYLCAWSIGGRTEQFFGPGTRLTVL.